The 19 T cell receptor beta chains given below trace back to one sample, sequenced in a study of T cells after posttransplantation cyclophosphamide. The method was immunoSEQ multiplex PCR; TCRdb's version includes in-frame clones alone and lacks a portion of them. This sample comprises about 7,700 clones, none seen once only. Busulfan-fludarabine conditioning, marrow transplant, and cyclophosphamide on days +3 and +4 were administered. The sample here was PBMCs, taken after allogeneic stem cell transplant with posttransplant cyclophosphamide. All receptors come from a female patient between 50 and 60 years old who received an allogeneic stem cell transplant from an unrelated donor, was CMV-positive, and had acute GVHD only. Some T cells may be the graft donor's.

Ten or more counts support this clone. The V call is TRBV10-2, the J call TRBJ2-7; the match to TRBD2 covers 10 bases. This CDR3 comprises 13 residues. Trimming cost V 10 bases and J 4 bases; bases outside gene matches: 7. CDR1 WSHSY and CDR2 SAAADI come from the germline V gene. CDR3 loop: CATWTSGLYEQYF. As DNA, the CDR3 is TGCGCCACCTGGACTAGCGGACTATACGAGCAGTACTTC.

By frequency in the sample, this clone is medium-sized. This chain joins TRBV29-1 and TRBJ2-1, with 8 bases matching TRBD1. The CDR3 contains 16 residues. In germline, CDR1 is SQVTM, CDR2 ANQGSEA. The V segment lost 5 bases and the J segment 6 bases; nucleotides outside the gene matches: 15. DNA of the CDR3: TGCAGCGTTCGACCCACGGACAGGGCCACCCCCAATGAGCAGTTCTTC. This encodes CSVRPTDRATPNEQFF.

This clone is categorized as medium-sized. The chain couples TRBV5-5 to TRBJ2-7, with TRBD2 as a possible D gene (6 bases). Germline V gene data show CDR1 as SGHKS and CDR2 as YYEKEE (reference sequence). The V end was cut by 2 bases, the J end by 1 base, with 7 bases between. CDR3 length: 13 residues. Here the CDR3 reads CASSFGTSYEQYF. The CDR3 DNA sequence: TGTGCCAGCAGCTTTGGGACTTCCTACGAGCAGTACTTC. Full variable domain (outside the CDR3, taken from reference TRBV5-5 and TRBJ2-7): DAGVTQSPTHLIKTRGQQVTLRCSPISGHKSVSWYQQVLGQGPQFIFQYYEKEERGRGNFPDRFSARQFPNYSSELNVNALLLGDSALYLCASSFGTSYEQYFGPGTRLTVT.

This clone showed up many times. The genes are TRBV29-1 and TRBJ1-2, with unresolved D. Trimming left V 5 bases short and J 0 bases short, with 4 bases between. The CDR3 runs 11 residues. Germline V CDR1 and CDR2: SQVTM, ANQGSEA. CDR3 in amino acids: CSVSANYGYTF. In DNA, the CDR3 is TGCAGCGTTTCGGCTAACTATGGCTACACCTTC.

This clone has a count of ten or more. This rearrangement joins TRBV6-5 to TRBJ2-7; possibly TRBD1 for D (6 bases). CDR1 is MNHEY and CDR2 is SVGAGI in the germline V gene. The CDR3 totals 12 residues. V gave up 4 bases and J gave up 5 bases, with 9 bases separating them. The CDR3 DNA is TGTGCCAGCAGTTCAACAGGGAACGAGCAGTACTTC. It translates to CASSSTGNEQYF.

Only a few counts were recorded for this clone. This rearrangement joins TRBV5-6 to TRBJ1-6; D not certain. V gave up 1 base and J gave up 5 bases, with 4 bases separating them. The CDR3 totals 13 residues. The germline gives CDR1 SGHDT, CDR2 YYEEEE. The CDR3 reads CASSLPNNSPLHF. The CDR3 coding sequence is TGTGCCAGCAGCTTGCCCAATAATTCACCCCTCCACTTT.

This clone was counted at least ten times. The chain recombines TRBV11-3 with TRBJ2-2; D gene uncertain. The V end was cut by 5 bases, the J end by 5 bases, with 9 bases between. This CDR3 contains 13 residues. Looked up from germline, CDR1 is SGHNT and CDR2 is YENEEA. CDR3 DNA sequence: TGTGCCAGCAGCCCTCTACGGACCGGGGAGCTGTTTTTT. Translation gives CASSPLRTGELFF. The whole variable domain, filled in from reference TRBV11-3 and TRBJ2-2, reads EAGVVQSPRYKIIEKKQPVAFWCNPISGHNTLYWYLQNLGQGPELLIRYENEEAVDDSQLPKDRFSAERLKGVDSTLKIQPAELGDSAVYLCASSPLRTGELFFGEGSRLTVL.

The chain combines TRBV28 with TRBJ2-7; TRBD2 agrees at 8 bases. The CDR3 runs 14 residues. With 3 bases clipped from V and 6 bases from J, the junction kept 7 bases outside the gene matches. CDR1 is MDHEN and CDR2 is SYDVKM in the germline V gene. CDR3 sequence: CASSFPGRACEQYF. In DNA, the CDR3 is TGTGCCAGCAGTTTCCCCGGGAGGGCCTGCGAGCAGTACTTC.

The table lists this clone with a few counts. J is TRBJ2-1 and V is TRBV19; 10 bases are a match to TRBD1. This CDR3 contains 18 residues. Trimming took 5 bases from V and 0 from J; bases not matched to a gene: 10. CDR1 and CDR2 (germline): LNHDA, SQIVND (reference sequence). This chain's CDR3 is CASSRDRGSYSSYNEQFF. The CDR3 DNA sequence: TGTGCCAGTAGTCGGGACAGGGGTTCTTACAGCTCCTACAATGAGCAGTTCTTC.

This clone was observed many times. The V gene is TRBV9, the J gene TRBJ2-5; 9 bases are shared with TRBD2. Germline CDR1 reads SGDLS; CDR2 reads YYNGEE. The CDR3 loop spans 15 amino acids. V dropped 0 bases and J dropped 4; count of bases not matched to a gene: 4. The CDR3 sequence: CASSVDSGRGETQYF. CDR3 in DNA: TGTGCCAGCAGCGTAGATAGCGGGAGAGGAGAGACCCAGTACTTC.

By sample fraction, this clone is medium-sized. The chain carries TRBV27 and TRBJ1-1; unclear D gene. Germline V CDR1 and CDR2: MNHEY, SMNVEV (reference sequence). Trimming pared 2 bases from V and 1 base from J, leaving 14 bases between. This CDR3 has 16 residues. The CDR3 DNA sequence: TGTGCCAGCAGTTTAAAGGCAGGTGGATGGAACACTGAAGCTTTCTTT. Protein product: CASSLKAGGWNTEAFF.

This clone was observed at least ten times. The V gene is TRBV28, the J gene TRBJ1-1; 7 nucleotides line up with TRBD1. Germline values: CDR1 MDHEN, CDR2 SYDVKM. The ends lost 3 bases at V and 3 bases at J; junction bases unmatched: 13. The CDR3 is 17 amino acids. The CDR3 sequence is CASSFVGQKRLDTEAFF. Written as DNA, the CDR3 is TGTGCCAGCAGTTTTGTGGGACAGAAAAGGCTCGACACTGAAGCTTTCTTT. Based on the CDR3 plus reference TRBV28 and TRBJ1-1, the full variable domain is DVKVTQSSRYLVKRTGEKVFLECVQDMDHENMFWYRQDPGLGLRLIYFSYDVKMKEKGDIPEGYSVSREKKERFSLILESASTNQTSMYLCASSFVGQKRLDTEAFFGQGTRLTVV.

This clone showed up many times. The chain uses TRBV9 and TRBJ2-7, with TRBD1 as a possible D gene (5 bases). CDR1 SGDLS and CDR2 YYNGEE come from the germline V gene. There are 13 residues in the CDR3. Trimming removed 0 bases at V and 4 bases at J, with 8 bases between. The CDR3: CASSVGREYEQYF. In DNA form, the CDR3 reads TGTGCCAGCAGCGTAGGCAGGGAATACGAGCAGTACTTC. The complete variable domain, with remaining parts taken from reference TRBV9 and TRBJ2-7, reads DSGVTQTPKHLITATGQRVTLRCSPRSGDLSVYWYQQSLDQGLQFLIQYYNGEERAKGNILERFSAQQFPDLHSELNLSSLELGDSALYFCASSVGREYEQYFGPGTRLTVT.

Ten or more counts support this clone. This chain joins TRBV15 and TRBJ2-3; 7 bases agree with TRBD2. V shed 1 base and J 2 bases; nucleotides not matched to a gene: 6. Germline V CDR1 and CDR2: LNHNV, YYDKDF (reference sequence). The CDR3 is 16 amino acids. CDR3 sequence reads: CATSRGNSGSTDTQYF. CDR3 nucleotide sequence: TGTGCCACCAGCAGAGGTAATAGCGGGTCCACAGATACGCAGTATTTT.

This clone has at least ten counts. The genes are TRBV11-3 and TRBJ2-7; TRBD1 might be the D (5 bases). The CDR3 sequence is 12 residues long. Germline lookup yields CDR1 SGHNT and CDR2 YENEEA. The V gene lost 6 bases and the J gene lost 4 bases, with 10 bases spanning the gap. CDR3 sequence reads: CASSSTGYEQYF. The CDR3 DNA is TGTGCCAGCAGTTCTACAGGATACGAGCAGTACTTC.

This clone came up many times. This sequence joins TRBV5-4 and TRBJ2-1, with a weak D call TRBD2 (5 bases). The CDR3 length is 19 residues. V gave up 4 bases and J gave up 0 bases, with 23 bases separating them. Germline V CDR1 and CDR2: SGHNT, YYREEE (reference sequence). As DNA, the CDR3 is TGTGCCAGCAGCCCCGGCGGGCGGGTCCCTTCCAGCTCCTACAATGAGCAGTTCTTC. It encodes CASSPGGRVPSSSYNEQFF.

This clone was observed at least ten times. This chain uses TRBV18 with TRBJ2-7; TRBD1 matches 7 bases. Germline V gene sequence: CDR1 KGHSH, CDR2 LQKENI. The CDR3 has 15 residues. V shed 4 bases, J shed 5 bases, and the junction held 11 bases outside the gene matches. The CDR3 loop reads CASSLRPDRAHEQYF. The CDR3 coding sequence is TGTGCCAGCTCACTTCGCCCTGACAGGGCCCACGAGCAGTACTTC. Full variable domain (remainder filled in from reference TRBV18 and TRBJ2-7): NAGVMQNPRHLVRRRGQEARLRCSPMKGHSHVYWYRQLPEEGLKFMVYLQKENIIDESGMPKERFSAEFPKEGPSILRIQQVVRGDSAAYFCASSLRPDRAHEQYFGPGTRLTVT.

This clone was seen many times. The chain is built from TRBV11-3 and TRBJ1-1, with D uncertain. V lost 2 bases and J 1 base, leaving 5 bases between the germline ends. Germline CDR1 reads SGHNT; CDR2 reads YENEEA. This CDR3 is 13 amino acids long. The CDR3, as DNA: TGTGCCAGCAGCTTATTCCAGAACACTGAAGCTTTCTTT. Translated, it gives CASSLFQNTEAFF.

This clone was picked up many times. V and J are TRBV4-3 and TRBJ2-7; possible D gene TRBD1, 6 bases. The CDR3 runs to 16 residues. Trimming stripped 0 bases from V and 1 base from J, with 13 bases between. Looked up from germline, CDR1 is LGHNA and CDR2 is YSLEER. The CDR3, as DNA: TGCGCCAGCAGCCAAGATCCCAGGGGCCATTCCTACGAGCAGTACTTC. Residues: CASSQDPRGHSYEQYF.